The clone carrying this TCR beta chain has just a few counts. Its antigen is unidentified. This entry belongs to a study of blood T cells in healthy people across ages. About the research overall: Capture via template switching afforded approximately one barcoded beta molecule per two T cells. Study-wide results and limits: It was held that the diversity estimates obtained from one million T cells were underestimates.

This CDR3 has 16 amino acids. V was pared by 3 bases and J by 7 bases, with 18 bases between. Germline values: CDR1 SEHNR, CDR2 FQNEAQ (reference sequence). Healthy Caucasians from Russia aged roughly 6 to 95 served as donors. Drawn from each donor were approximately 9.5 milliliters of peripheral blood. Combining a sample-barcoded 5' primer with a J-beta primer mix, a second PCR ran for roughly 6 to 11 cycles. TCRdb analysed the 5' RACE reads with MiXCR anew, one entry per CDR3 protein. The table lists over a million distinct CDR3 sequences, roughly 43% of them singletons, with 4% in the top ten. The sequence derives from a young woman in good health. Sequencing input: blood. This chain links TRBV7-9 with TRBJ1-4; D is perhaps TRBD1 (6 bases). The CDR3 sequence is CASSFSPGASSEKLFF. The CDR3, as DNA: TGTGCCAGCAGCTTTTCTCCGGGGGCGTCGAGTGAAAAACTGTTTTTT.